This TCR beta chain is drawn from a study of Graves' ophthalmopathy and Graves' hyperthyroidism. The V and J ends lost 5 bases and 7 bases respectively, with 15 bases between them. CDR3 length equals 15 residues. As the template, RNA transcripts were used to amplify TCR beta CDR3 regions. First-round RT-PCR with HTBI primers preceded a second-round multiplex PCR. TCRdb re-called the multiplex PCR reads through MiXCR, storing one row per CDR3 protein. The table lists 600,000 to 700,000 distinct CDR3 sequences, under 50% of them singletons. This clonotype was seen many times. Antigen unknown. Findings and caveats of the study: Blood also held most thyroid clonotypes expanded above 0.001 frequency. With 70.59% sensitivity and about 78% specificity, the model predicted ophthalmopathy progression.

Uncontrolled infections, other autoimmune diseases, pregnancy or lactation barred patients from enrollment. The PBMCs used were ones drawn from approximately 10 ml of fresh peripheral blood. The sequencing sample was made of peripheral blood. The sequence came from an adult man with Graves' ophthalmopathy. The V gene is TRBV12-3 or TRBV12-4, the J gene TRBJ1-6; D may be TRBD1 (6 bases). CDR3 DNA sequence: TGTGCCAGCAGTCAACGGGGGGCGCGAAATTCACCCCTCCACTTT. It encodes CASSQRGARNSPLHF.